A single sample is the source of the 10 T cell receptor beta chains below, sequenced in a study of cytomegalovirus exposure and HLA in healthy donors. Primers: 60 Vbeta forward and 13 Jbeta reverse. Clones were sequenced by immunoSEQ multiplex PCR, and TCRdb holds only the in-frame ones, with some missing. The data show about 200,000 clones, 79% seen once. The sample was PBMCs. The receptors were gathered from a girl aged 5 to 17 in good health and CMV-seropositive.

This rearrangement joins TRBV7-9 to TRBJ2-2, with TRBD1 matching 7 bases. Germline V CDR1 and CDR2: SEHNR, FQNEAQ (reference sequence). V shed 8 bases and J 4 bases; nucleotides not matched to a gene: 19. The CDR3 is 18 amino acids. CDR3 region: CASRLLDRASGITGELFF. CDR3 bases: TGTGCCAGCCGCCTCCTCGACAGGGCCAGTGGGATCACCGGGGAGCTGTTTTTT.

The CDR3 DNA reads as TGTGCCTCTCGGGAGGGCCCTAGCAATCAGCCCCAGCATTTT. It yields the protein CASREGPSNQPQHF. The chain is built from TRBV6-6 and TRBJ1-5; unclear D gene. CDR1 and CDR2 from the germline V gene are MNHNY and SVGAGI (reference sequence). The CDR3 is made up of 14 amino acids. V shed 11 bases and J shed 0 bases, with 14 bases lying between them.

The chain recombines TRBV5-1 with TRBJ2-1; TRBD2 matches at 12 bases. Germline CDR1 is SGHRS and CDR2 is YFSETQ. The V and J ends lost 4 bases and 5 bases, in that order; junction bases with no gene match: 7. This CDR3 contains 16 residues. The CDR3 region is CASSPRTSGANNEQFF. As DNA, the CDR3 is TGCGCCAGCAGCCCAAGGACTAGCGGGGCAAACAATGAGCAGTTCTTC.

This chain joins TRBV12-5 and TRBJ1-2; D possibly corresponds to TRBD1 (6 bases). This CDR3 comprises 14 residues. Trimming removed 7 bases at V and 4 bases at J, with 16 bases between. Germline-derived CDR1 and CDR2 are LGHNT and FRNRAP. The CDR3 region has the DNA TGTGCTAGTGTCCAACCCGGGACAAGCTATGGCTACACCTTC. As protein: CASVQPGTSYGYTF.

This clone appeared a few times. The chain recombines TRBV15 with TRBJ2-5; unclear D gene. The germline gives CDR1 LNHNV, CDR2 YYDKDF (reference sequence). The CDR3 spans 14 residues. Deletions cut 4 bases from V and 4 bases from J, with 13 bases between. The CDR3 DNA reads as TGTGCCACCAGCACCTACCCCATTCTAGAGACCCAGTACTTC. This encodes CATSTYPILETQYF.

This clone has a single count. The chain has TRBV2 and TRBJ1-6; D call uncertain. The V gene's germline CDR1 is SNHLY and CDR2 FYNNEI. V shed 10 bases and J shed 0 bases, with 7 bases lying between them. The CDR3 extends over 13 amino acids. CDR3 in amino acids: CATTSSYNSPLHF. Written as DNA, the CDR3 is TGTGCCACCACTAGCTCCTATAATTCACCCCTCCACTTT.

V usage is TRBV7-2 and J usage is TRBJ1-5, with a possible D match to TRBD1 (5 bases). This CDR3 contains 16 residues. CDR1 and CDR2 (germline): SGHTA, FQGNSA. Trimming took off 5 bases at V and 3 bases at J, with 17 bases between the two ends. The CDR3 is CASSKMGRDFNQPQHF. The DNA for the CDR3 is TGTGCCAGCAGCAAAATGGGCAGGGACTTCAATCAGCCCCAGCATTTT.

The genes are TRBV19 and TRBJ2-3, with 7 bases matching TRBD2. CDR3 size: 14 residues. Trimming at V came to 4 bases and at J to 4 bases, leaving 5 bases not matched to a gene. Per the germline V gene, CDR1 is LNHDA and CDR2 is SQIVND (reference sequence). DNA for the CDR3: TGTGCCAGTAGTACACCGGGGGGAGCAGATACGCAGTATTTT. The encoded protein is CASSTPGGADTQYF. The full variable domain, rest sourced from reference TRBV19 and TRBJ2-3, is DGGITQSPKYLFRKEGQNVTLSCEQNLNHDAMYWYRQDPGQGLRLIYYSQIVNDFQKGDIAEGYSVSREKKESFPLTVTSAQKNPTAFYLCASSTPGGADTQYFGPGTRLTVL.

The rearrangement links TRBV4-1 to TRBJ2-1; 9 nucleotides line up with TRBD2. From germline, CDR1 is MGHRA and CDR2 YSYEKL. The length of the CDR3 is 17 residues. The trim removed 4 bases at V and 6 bases at J, leaving 13 bases unmatched. The CDR3 DNA sequence: TGCGCCAGCAGCCCCACGGGTGCGGGGGGGCCTGTCAATGAGCAGTTCTTC. Its protein product is CASSPTGAGGPVNEQFF.

This chain links TRBV11-3 with TRBJ2-5, with TRBD2 as a possible D gene (5 bases). This CDR3 is built from 15 residues. CDR1 and CDR2 from the germline V gene are SGHNT and YENEEA. The V end lost 5 bases, the J end lost 0 bases, and 13 bases lay between the germline ends. CDR3: CASSPLVSDQETQYF. The CDR3 coding sequence is TGTGCCAGCAGCCCTCTAGTTAGCGACCAAGAGACCCAGTACTTC. Drawing the rest from reference TRBV11-3 and TRBJ2-5, the complete variable domain is EAGVVQSPRYKIIEKKQPVAFWCNPISGHNTLYWYLQNLGQGPELLIRYENEEAVDDSQLPKDRFSAERLKGVDSTLKIQPAELGDSAVYLCASSPLVSDQETQYFGPGTRLLVL.